Listed here is a single T cell receptor beta chain. Its antigen is undetermined. The study ran its PCR with 60 Vbeta and 13 Jbeta primers. Sequenced by immunoSEQ multiplex PCR; TCRdb stores in-frame clones only, minus some. The top ten hold about 4.5% of the sample, which has around 160,000 clones, more than 65% seen once. The source of the sample is a study of cytomegalovirus exposure and HLA in healthy donors. As for the study in general: About 80 million unique TCRs from HLA-typed donors were held in an early data release.

Study-wide points: Across donors, most TCRs were seen rarely, yet some public ones were widespread. Approximately 160 TCR beta chains were listed as cytomegalovirus-associated. The productive fraction for most TCR beta V segments was about 87% or about 30% in an earlier analysis.

This CDR3 has 16 amino acids. The germline gives CDR1 SGHDT, CDR2 YYEEEE. V lost 3 bases and J lost 0; bases outside the gene matches: 7. The specimen sequenced was PBMCs. The rearrangement joins TRBV5-6 to TRBJ1-2; 8 bases align to TRBD1. This TCR was recovered from a young man in good health and CMV-seropositive. The CDR3 region is CASSWVHRGSNYGYTF. The CDR3 DNA sequence: TGTGCCAGCAGCTGGGTACACAGGGGGTCTAACTATGGCTACACCTTC.